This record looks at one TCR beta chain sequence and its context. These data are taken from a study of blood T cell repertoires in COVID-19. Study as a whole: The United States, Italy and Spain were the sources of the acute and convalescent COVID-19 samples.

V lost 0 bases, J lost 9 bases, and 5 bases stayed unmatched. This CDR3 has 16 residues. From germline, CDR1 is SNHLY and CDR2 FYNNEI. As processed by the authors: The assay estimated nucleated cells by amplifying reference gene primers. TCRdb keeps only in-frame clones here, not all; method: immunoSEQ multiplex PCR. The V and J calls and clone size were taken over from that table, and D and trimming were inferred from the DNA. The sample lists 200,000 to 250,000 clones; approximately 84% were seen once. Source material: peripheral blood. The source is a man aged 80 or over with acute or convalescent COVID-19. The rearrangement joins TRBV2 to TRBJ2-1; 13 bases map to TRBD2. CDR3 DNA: TGTGCCAGCAGTGAAGCCCCCGGGACTAGCGGGATTGAGCAGTTCTTC. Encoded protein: CASSEAPGTSGIEQFF. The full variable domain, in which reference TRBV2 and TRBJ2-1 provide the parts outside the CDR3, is EPEVTQTPSHQVTQMGQEVILRCVPISNHLYFYWYRQILGQKVEFLVSFYNNEISEKSEIFDDQFSVERPDGSNFTLKIRSTKLEDSAMYFCASSEAPGTSGIEQFFGPGTRLTVL.